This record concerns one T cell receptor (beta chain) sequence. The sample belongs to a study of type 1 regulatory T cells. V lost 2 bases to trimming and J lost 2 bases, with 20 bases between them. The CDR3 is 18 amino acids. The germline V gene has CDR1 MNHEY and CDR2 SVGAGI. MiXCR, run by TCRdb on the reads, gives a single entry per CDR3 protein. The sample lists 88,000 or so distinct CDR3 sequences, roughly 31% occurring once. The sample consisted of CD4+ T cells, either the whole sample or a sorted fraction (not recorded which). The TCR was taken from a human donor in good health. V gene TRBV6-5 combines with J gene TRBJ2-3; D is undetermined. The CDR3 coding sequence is TGTGCCAGCAGTTACGGTTTCGCACTCCATCAAACCACAGATACGCAGTATTTT. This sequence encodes CASSYGFALHQTTDTQYF.